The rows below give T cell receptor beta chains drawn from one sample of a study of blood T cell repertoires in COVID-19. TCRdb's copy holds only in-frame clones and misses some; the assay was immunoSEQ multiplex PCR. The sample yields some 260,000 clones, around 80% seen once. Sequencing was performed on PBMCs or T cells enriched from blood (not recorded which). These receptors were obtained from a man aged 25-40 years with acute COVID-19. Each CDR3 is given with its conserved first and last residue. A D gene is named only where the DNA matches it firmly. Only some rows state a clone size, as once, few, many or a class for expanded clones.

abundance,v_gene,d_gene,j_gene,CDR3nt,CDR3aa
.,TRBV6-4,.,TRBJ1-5,TGTGCCAGCAGTGAGAAGAAGGCCCTTAGCCCCGAGCAGCATTTT,CASSEKKALSPEQHF
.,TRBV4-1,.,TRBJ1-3,TGCGCCAGCAGCCAAGAGGGGTGGGGGGCTGGAAACACCATATATTTT,CASSQEGWGAGNTIYF
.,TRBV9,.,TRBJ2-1,TGTGCCAGCAGCGCCGCCCCCGAGGGTGAGCAGTTCTTC,CASSAAPEGEQFF
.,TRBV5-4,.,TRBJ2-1,TGTGCCAGCAGCTTGACAGGGACAAACGAGCAGTTCTTC,CASSLTGTNEQFF
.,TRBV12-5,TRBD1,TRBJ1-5,TGTGCTAGTGGTTTGGAGACAGGGGGAAATCAGCCCCAGCATTTT,CASGLETGGNQPQHF
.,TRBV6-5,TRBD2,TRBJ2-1,TGTGCCAGCAGTTATAGCGGGGGGGCCCCCAATGAGCAGTTCTTC,CASSYSGGAPNEQFF
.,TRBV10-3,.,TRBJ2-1,TGTGCCATCAGTGAGTCGCAGGGGATTGGCAATGAGCAGTTCTTC,CAISESQGIGNEQFF
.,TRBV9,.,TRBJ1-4,TGTGCCAGCAGCCAGGTGGAGGGGGGGAATGAAAAACTGTTTTTT,CASSQVEGGNEKLFF
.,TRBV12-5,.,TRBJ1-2,TGTGCTAGTGGTCAGGGGAACTATGGCTACACCTTC,CASGQGNYGYTF
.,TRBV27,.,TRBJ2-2,TGTGCCAGCAGTTTTTTTCGAGGAGGGAGGACCGGGGAGCTGTTTTTT,CASSFFRGGRTGELFF
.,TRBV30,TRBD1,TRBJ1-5,TGTGCCTGGAGCGCAGCAAGCAGGGGGAGCAATCAGCCCCAGCATTTT,CAWSAASRGSNQPQHF
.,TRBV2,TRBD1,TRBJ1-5,TGTGCCAGCAAGCTTGACAGGGAACTAAGCAATCAGCCCCAGCATTTT,CASKLDRELSNQPQHF
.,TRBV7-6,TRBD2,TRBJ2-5,TGTGCCAGCAGCTTCGGGACTAGCGGATTGCAAGAGACCCAGTACTTC,CASSFGTSGLQETQYF
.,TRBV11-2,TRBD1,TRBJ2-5,TGTGCCAGCAGCTCTGGACAGGGGGCTGAGACCCAGTACTTC,CASSSGQGAETQYF
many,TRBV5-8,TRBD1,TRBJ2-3,TGTGCCAGCAGGTCCGGGACAGGGCAGTATTTT,CASRSGTGQYF
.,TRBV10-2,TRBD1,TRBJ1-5,TGCGCCAGCGCGACAGGGGGGCATCAGCCCCAGCATTTT,CASATGGHQPQHF
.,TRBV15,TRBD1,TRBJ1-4,TGTGCCACCAGCCCGGCGGACAGGGGACTGTTTTTT,CATSPADRGLFF
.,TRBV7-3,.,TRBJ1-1,TGTGCCAGCAGCTCAGCGGGGCAGAACACTGAAGCTTTCTTT,CASSSAGQNTEAFF
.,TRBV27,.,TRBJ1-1,TGTGCCAGCAGTTTATTAGGAGAGCCTGAAGCTTTCTTT,CASSLLGEPEAFF
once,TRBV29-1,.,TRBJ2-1,TGCAGCGTTGAACTCGACAATGAGCAGTTCTTC,CSVELDNEQFF
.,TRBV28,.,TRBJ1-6,TGTGCCAGCCGTGTTGGGGGGGCTTCACCCCTCCACTTT,CASRVGGASPLHF
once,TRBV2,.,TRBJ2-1,TGTGCCAGCAGTGAGTCAGGGGGGTCCTACAATGAGCAGTTCTTC,CASSESGGSYNEQFF
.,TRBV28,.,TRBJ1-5,TGTGCCAGCAGTCCCCGAACAGGGTATCGGCGTAGAAGCAATCAGCCCCAGCATTTT,CASSPRTGYRRRSNQPQHF
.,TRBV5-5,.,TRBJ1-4,TGTGCCAGCAGCTTAGGGACTCTTAAGGATGAAAAACTGTTTTTT,CASSLGTLKDEKLFF
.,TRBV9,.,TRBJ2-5,TGTGCCAGCAGCGTAGGAACAGAAGAGACCCAGTACTTC,CASSVGTEETQYF
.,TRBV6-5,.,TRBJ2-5,TGTGCCAGCAGTTCGCGACACTCCCAAGAGACCCAGTACTTC,CASSSRHSQETQYF
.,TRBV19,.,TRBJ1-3,TGTGCCAGTAGTATAGGGGGCAGGGCGACTGGAAACACCATATATTTT,CASSIGGRATGNTIYF
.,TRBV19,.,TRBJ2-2,TGTGCCACACGGGACAACGTTTACGCCGGGGAGCTGTTTTTT,CATRDNVYAGELFF
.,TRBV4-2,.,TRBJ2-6,TGTGCCAGCAGCCCAGATGCGGGCTCTGGGGCCAACGTCCTGACTTTC,CASSPDAGSGANVLTF
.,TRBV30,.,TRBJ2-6,TGTGCCTGGGGGAACAGGGCTGGGGCCAACGTCCTGACTTTC,CAWGNRAGANVLTF
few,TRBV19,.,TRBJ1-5,TGTGCCTCTATGGGAGGGAGCAATCAGCCCCAGCATTTT,CASMGGSNQPQHF
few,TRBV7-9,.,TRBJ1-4,TGTGCCAGCAGCTCGAAACAGGGAGGGCATGAAAAACTGTTTTTT,CASSSKQGGHEKLFF
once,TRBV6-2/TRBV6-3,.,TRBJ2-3,TGTGCCAGCAGCGGACAGTACTCTAGCACAGATACGCAGTATTTT,CASSGQYSSTDTQYF
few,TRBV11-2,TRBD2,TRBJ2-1,TGTGCCAGCAGCGTCGCTAGCGGGGGGGCCTACAATGAGCAGTTCTTC,CASSVASGGAYNEQFF
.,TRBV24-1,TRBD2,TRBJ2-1,TGTGCCACCAGTGACACCGGACTAGCAGGCCGCGTCGTTGAGCAGTTCTTC,CATSDTGLAGRVVEQFF
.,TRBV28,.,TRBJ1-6,TGTGCCAGCAGCCTTTCCTCCTCACCCCTCCACTTT,CASSLSSSPLHF